Included here is one T cell receptor beta chain sequence, with context. The table lists this clone with a count of one. The antigen it recognizes is unknown. No base qualities exist here, and no much larger clone lies one base off it. Other DNA sequences within the sample encode an identical CDR3. TCR CDR3 regions were amplified from genomic DNA by multiplex PCR using the deep immunoSEQ assay. For each cell subset, the extracted genomic DNA was distributed evenly across all wells of several immunoSEQ 96-well plates, and each plate served as one replicate. For sorted subsets, each replicate PCR was loaded with around 200 ng genomic DNA, equivalent to approximately 27,000 T cell genomes. The purified libraries were quantified using a Qubit 3.0 fluorometer, sized with a Bioanalyzer 2100, and then quantified again using the KAPA Library Quantification kit. A separate single-read 150-cycle Illumina NextSeq 550 flow cell was used to sequence each immunoSEQ 96-well plate. Turning to the authors' computational methods: Because the immunoSEQ output included only junctional sequences and no quality scores, the filtering could not be the same as the filtering used for full-length reads. Sequences were annotated with PyIR, a Python wrapper for IgBLAST v1.9, using IMGT germline references to assign V/J genes and CDR3. Reads were filtered out if the reads had weak V/J assignments (E-value above 1e-6), no CDR3, stop codons, out-of-frame junctions, or ambiguous translated residues. V3J clonotypes were defined as sequences sharing an identical inferred V gene, J gene, and CDR3 amino acid sequence. The percentage overlap between two repertoires was calculated by dividing the number of shared unique clonotypes by the size of the smaller repertoire. Repertoire richness was assessed with RTK rarefaction, the Chao1 estimator, and Recon v2.1 estimates of unobserved clonotypes. OLGA was used to compute generation probabilities for all TCRbeta clonotypes that the gDNA method yielded from a few donors. Sourced from immuneACCESS, this table was stored by TCRdb with only in-frame sequences that have V and J called. A share of the clones is absent; for the studies checked, an unresolved V gene accounts for under half, and the remainder has no known explanation. D and trimming come from the DNA, and the V and J calls and clone size come from that table. For this sample there are 2 million to 2.5 million clones; 95% appear just once. The ten largest clonotypes hold under 0.15% of the sample.

Trimming at the junction amounts to 0 bases on V and 1 base on J, and the germline ends lie 7 bases apart. The CDR3 starts with the cysteine, ends with the phenylalanine, and has 14 residues. The kept DNA is CDR3 alone, 42 bases in frame from the first base. Sequences LGHNA (CDR1) and YSLEER (CDR2) are obtained from the germline V gene. Healthy HIV-negative adults with no recently reported acute infections or vaccinations were included as donors. Every donor was a Caucasian adult residing in Nashville, Tennessee, USA. CD4+ T cells were enriched through magnetic negative selection, after which naive cells were positively selected on CD45RA and the remaining negative fraction served as the memory subset. Blood was obtained by leukapheresis, after which PBMCs were separated by Ficoll-Histopaque density gradient centrifugation and cryopreserved in liquid nitrogen vapor phase. Purity and quantity of every magnetically sorted T cell population were checked by analytical flow cytometry. Genomic DNA was isolated from each sorted fraction and quantified by UV absorbance on a Nanodrop 2000c.

This sample is drawn from a study of shared clonotypes between healthy human individuals (TCRdb year 2020). At the level of the whole study: The cohort comprised two women and a few men aged 18 to 49 years. For each donor, three plates each were used for CD4 naive and CD4 memory, two plates were used for CD8 naive, and one plate was used for CD8 memory. Blood TCR repertoires of roughly 5 healthy adults were deeply sequenced to estimate repertoire size and the extent of clonotype sharing between individuals. To increase sequencing depth and limit assay-specific biases, TCR repertoire library preparation and sequencing were carried out by different laboratories using diverse techniques. Each donor's leukapheresis produced roughly between about 0.9 and 9.5 billion PBMCs. What the study reported, not specific to this receptor: Incomplete sequencing was indicated by rarefaction of sorted-subset datasets, despite the large sequencing depth. When several donors were compared, the shared fraction of clonotypes was around 5.1% for naive CD4, approximately 3.3% for naive CD8, 2.3% for memory CD4, and 0.3% to 0.5% for memory CD8. Naive subsets generally had larger estimated clonotype richness than memory subsets. Clonotypes shared by all four sorted-subset donors showed higher generation probabilities than non-shared clonotypes. The small number of donors limited the genetic and exposure-history diversity represented. Pairwise subsampling indicated that sequencing depth was expected to affect the degree of clonotype sharing among donors. Only blood was sampled, and tissue TCR repertoires likely differ from those in blood.

This sequence uses TRBV4-3 and TRBJ2-7; a tentative D match to TRBD2 spans 5 bases. The material sequenced was naive CD4+ T cells sorted from blood. Sample cell subset or site, as interpreted from the label and publication: CD45RA+ positively selected. The receptor was isolated from a man aged 18 to 30 in good health. Here is the DNA: TGCGCCAGCAGCCAAGACCGGGGATCCTACGAGCAGTACTTC. Translated, this is CASSQDRGSYEQYF.